These 32 T cell receptor beta chains originate from one sample sequenced in a study of T cells after yellow fever vaccination. One entry per CDR3 protein, called by TCRdb with MiXCR from the 5' RACE reads. This sample carries about 300,000 distinct CDR3 sequences, around 8.6% of them seen once, and the ten largest clones take 3% to 3.5%. The sequencing used CD4+ T cells sorted from PBMCs, collected 5 days after the yellow fever booster vaccination. These receptors all stem from a man between 18 and 35 years old who received the YFV17D yellow fever vaccine.

The sample holds a few counts of this clonotype. The chain joins TRBV27 to TRBJ2-2, with TRBD2 matching 11 bases. The CDR3 spans 18 residues. Germline loops: CDR1 MNHEY, CDR2 SMNVEV (reference sequence). The V gene end was trimmed by 2 bases and the J gene end by 5 bases; junction bases not matched to a gene: 10. CDR3: CASSLRGTSGLKTGELFF. The DNA of the CDR3 is TGTGCCAGCAGTTTACGGGGGACTAGCGGACTTAAAACCGGGGAGCTGTTTTTT.

The sample holds a few counts of this clonotype. V gene TRBV5-1 combines with J gene TRBJ2-3, with 8 bases lining up with TRBD2. This CDR3 spans 15 amino acids. V lost 5 bases and J lost 6; bases outside the gene matches: 11. Germline CDR1 SGHRS, CDR2 YFSETQ. This CDR3 reads CASRSLSGAPDTQYF. Written as DNA, the CDR3 is TGCGCCAGCAGGAGCCTTAGCGGGGCACCCGATACGCAGTATTTT.

This clonotype was seen at least ten times. V and J are TRBV12-3 or TRBV12-4 and TRBJ1-1; D uncertain. The CDR3 spans 13 residues. V lost 8 bases and J 0 bases, leaving 10 bases between the germline ends. CDR3 region: CASQGRLNTEAFF. CDR3 coding DNA: TGTGCCAGCCAAGGACGCCTGAACACTGAAGCTTTCTTT.

Only a few counts were recorded for this clonotype. The gene calls are TRBV6-2 or TRBV6-3 and TRBJ2-5; D may be TRBD2 (7 bases). The CDR3 is made up of 12 amino acids. CDR1 is MNHEY and CDR2 is SVGEGT in the germline V gene. V lost 8 bases, J lost 5 bases, and 12 bases lay in between. This CDR3 reads CASVQGGETQYF. In nucleotides, the CDR3 is TGTGCCAGCGTACAGGGAGGGGAGACCCAGTACTTC.

This clonotype was seen repeatedly, ten times or more. The V gene is TRBV12-3 or TRBV12-4, the J gene TRBJ1-1; unclear D gene. V was cut by 6 bases and J by 0 bases, with 8 bases left in between. The length of the CDR3 is 13 residues. DNA of the CDR3: TGTGCCAGCAGCTTCTCGGTGAACACTGAAGCTTTCTTT. Its protein is CASSFSVNTEAFF.

This clonotype showed up just a few times. The J gene is TRBJ1-1, the V gene TRBV6-6; no clear D. The germline CDR1 and CDR2 sequences are MNHNY and SVGAGI (reference sequence). The V gene lost 7 bases and the J gene lost 0 bases, with 9 bases spanning the gap. This CDR3 comprises 13 residues. In nucleotides, the CDR3 is TGTGCCAGCAATATACAGCTGAACACTGAAGCTTTCTTT. Its translation: CASNIQLNTEAFF.

This clonotype was seen only a few times. The rearrangement uses TRBV5-1 and TRBJ2-4; a weak D match, TRBD1 (5 bases). The CDR3 extends over 15 amino acids. Germline V lookup: CDR1 SGHRS, CDR2 YFSETQ. V was shortened by 2 bases and J by 0 bases, with 9 bases between the two germline ends. The CDR3 DNA is TGCGCCAGCAGCTTAGACAGATTAGCCAAAAACATTCAGTACTTC. Translation: CASSLDRLAKNIQYF.

This clonotype was observed a few times. The chain recombines TRBV19 with TRBJ2-7; D ambiguous. The germline V gene has CDR1 LNHDA and CDR2 SQIVND (reference sequence). The CDR3 contains 14 residues. V lost 0 bases to trimming and J lost 0 bases, with 6 bases between them. The CDR3 nucleotides are TGTGCCAGTAGTATAGACAGGATCTCCTACGAGCAGTACTTC. This translates into CASSIDRISYEQYF.

This clonotype was counted a few times. The CDR3 sequence: CASSGKGFNYGYTF. The CDR3 DNA follows: TGCGCCAGCAGCGGGAAGGGGTTTAACTATGGCTACACCTTC. The chain combines TRBV5-1 with TRBJ1-2, with D perhaps matching TRBD1 (5 bases). Trimming left V 4 bases short and J 1 base short, with 11 bases between. CDR3 length: 14 residues. Looked up from germline, CDR1 is SGHRS and CDR2 is YFSETQ. Looking up the rest from reference TRBV5-1 and TRBJ1-2 gives the full variable domain: KAGVTQTPRYLIKTRGQQVTLSCSPISGHRSVSWYQQTPGQGLQFLFEYFSETQRNKGNFPGRFSGRQFSNSRSEMNVSTLELGDSALYLCASSGKGFNYGYTFGSGTRLTVV.

This clonotype was observed many times. This sequence joins TRBV20-1 and TRBJ2-3; TRBD2 matches 10 bases. Germline-derived CDR1 and CDR2 are DFQATT and SNEGSKA (reference sequence). The CDR3 consists of 16 residues. With V trimmed by 1 base and J by 2 bases, 6 bases remained unmatched. CDR3 in amino acids: CSARGLAGAVTDTQYF. The DNA of the CDR3 is TGCAGTGCTAGAGGGCTAGCGGGGGCTGTCACAGATACGCAGTATTTT.

A few counts support this clonotype. The chain couples TRBV20-1 to TRBJ2-7; D may be TRBD1 or TRBD2 (5 bases each). This CDR3 has 13 amino acids. Germline V gives CDR1 DFQATT, CDR2 SNEGSKA (reference sequence). V was shortened by 6 bases and J by 3 bases, with 15 bases between the two germline ends. The CDR3 coding sequence is TGCAGTGCCAGGGCCTCGGGGTTCTACGAGCAGTACTTC. Residues: CSARASGFYEQYF.

The genes are TRBV28 and TRBJ2-1, with 9 nucleotides matching TRBD2. CDR3 length equals 16 residues. Germline values: CDR1 MDHEN, CDR2 SYDVKM. The V gene end was trimmed by 2 bases and the J gene end by 1 base; junction bases not matched to a gene: 3. The CDR3 DNA reads TGTGCCAGCAGTTTAGCAGCGGGGGGATCCTACAATGAGCAGTTCTTC. Its translation: CASSLAAGGSYNEQFF. Drawing the rest from reference TRBV28 and TRBJ2-1, the complete variable domain is DVKVTQSSRYLVKRTGEKVFLECVQDMDHENMFWYRQDPGLGLRLIYFSYDVKMKEKGDIPEGYSVSREKKERFSLILESASTNQTSMYLCASSLAAGGSYNEQFFGPGTRLTVL.

The chain recombines TRBV2 with TRBJ2-7; 10 nucleotides line up with TRBD2. V gave up 4 bases and J gave up 4 bases; unmatched junction bases: 4. This CDR3 has 14 amino acids. Germline values: CDR1 SNHLY, CDR2 FYNNEI. The CDR3 DNA reads TGTGCCAGCAGTGCCGGACTAGCGGATTACGAGCAGTACGTC. Residues: CASSAGLADYEQYV.

V is TRBV5-1 and J is TRBJ1-1; D might be TRBD1 (5 bases). From germline, CDR1 is SGHRS and CDR2 YFSETQ. The V gene lost 0 bases and the J gene lost 2 bases, with 8 bases spanning the gap. The CDR3 spans 14 residues. This chain's CDR3 is CASSLGRANTEAFF. Here the CDR3 DNA reads TGCGCCAGCAGCTTGGGCAGGGCTAACACTGAAGCTTTCTTT.

This clonotype was recorded at least ten times. The CDR3 protein is CASSQGLWNSPLHF. In DNA form, the CDR3 reads TGTGCCAGCAGCCAAGGACTGTGGAATTCACCCCTCCACTTT. J is TRBJ1-6 and V is TRBV3-1, with unresolved D. Germline CDR1 LGHDT, CDR2 YNNKEL (reference sequence). The CDR3 has 14 residues. Trimming shortened V by 1 base and J by 7 bases, and 8 bases separated the two germline ends.

This clonotype has ten or more counts. This chain joins TRBV12-3 or TRBV12-4 and TRBJ2-1; TRBD2 aligns across 14 bases. The length of the CDR3 is 15 residues. Trimming at V came to 1 base and at J to 9 bases, leaving 2 bases not matched to a gene. The CDR3 here is CASSLGTSGGSEQFF. CDR3 nucleotides: TGTGCCAGCAGTTTAGGGACTAGCGGGGGGAGTGAGCAGTTCTTC.

The chain recombines TRBV6-5 with TRBJ2-5; tentatively, D is TRBD1 (7 bases). There are 15 residues in the CDR3. V shed 2 bases and J shed 5 bases, with 15 bases lying between them. In germline, CDR1 is MNHEY, CDR2 SVGAGI. CDR3 nucleotide sequence: TGTGCCAGCAGTTACGGAGGGGGCGCAATCGAGACCCAGTACTTC. Translating it yields CASSYGGGAIETQYF.

The sample holds a few counts of this clonotype. The chain joins TRBV20-1 to TRBJ1-1; 8 bases agree with TRBD1. Germline assignment: CDR1 DFQATT and CDR2 SNEGSKA (reference sequence). The CDR3 length is 12 residues. The CDR3 spells CADRGLGTEAFF. In nucleotides, the CDR3 is TGCGCAGACAGGGGTTTAGGAACTGAAGCTTTCTTT.

V gene TRBV2 combines with J gene TRBJ1-1; 9 bases are a match to TRBD1. The V gene's germline CDR1 is SNHLY and CDR2 FYNNEI. The J segment lost 0 bases and the V segment lost 4 bases, leaving 3 bases of the junction unmatched. CDR3 length equals 15 residues. The CDR3: CASSVQGAMNTEAFF. CDR3 nucleotides: TGTGCCAGCAGTGTACAGGGGGCAATGAACACTGAAGCTTTCTTT.

In its sample, this clonotype was seen a few times. This chain uses TRBV20-1 with TRBJ2-5, with D possibly being TRBD2 (6 bases). The V and J ends lost 3 bases and 0 bases respectively, with 11 bases between them. This CDR3 is built from 14 residues. The germline CDR1 and CDR2 sequences are DFQATT and SNEGSKA (reference sequence). In DNA form, the CDR3 reads TGCAGTGCTAGGGTCGTAGCGGACCAAGAGACCCAGTACTTC. This encodes CSARVVADQETQYF.

The gene calls are TRBV6-1 and TRBJ1-1; 7 bases match TRBD1. The CDR3 has 16 amino acids. CDR1 and CDR2 from the germline V gene are MNHNS and SASEGT. V shed 5 bases, J shed 2 bases, and the junction held 11 bases outside the gene matches. For the CDR3, the DNA is TGTGCCAGCAGTAGCAGCCGGGACAGAGTAAACACTGAAGCTTTCTTT. This gives the protein CASSSSRDRVNTEAFF.

The chain uses TRBV18 and TRBJ2-7; D is uncertain. From germline, CDR1 is KGHSH and CDR2 LQKENI. Trimming pared 4 bases from V and 3 bases from J, leaving 7 bases between. The CDR3 sequence is 12 residues long. The CDR3 is CASSLHHYEQYF. The CDR3 DNA sequence: TGTGCCAGCTCACTGCACCACTACGAGCAGTACTTC.

A single count supports this clonotype. The chain uses TRBV3-1 and TRBJ2-5, with 10 bases aligning to TRBD2. The CDR3 extends over 17 amino acids. The germline CDR1 and CDR2 sequences are LGHDT and YNNKEL (reference sequence). The V and J ends lost 1 base and 4 bases, in that order; junction bases with no gene match: 9. Here the CDR3 reads CASSQGGGLAARETQYF. CDR3 nucleotide sequence: TGTGCCAGCAGCCAAGGGGGCGGACTAGCGGCCCGAGAGACCCAGTACTTC.

This clonotype was detected many times. The rearrangement joins TRBV4-3 to TRBJ1-2, with a weak D call TRBD1 (5 bases). CDR1 is LGHNA and CDR2 is YSLEER in the germline V gene. V gave up 4 bases and J gave up 4 bases, with 16 bases separating them. The CDR3 totals 15 residues. The CDR3 sequence is CASSPPDSSIYGYTF. The CDR3 DNA reads as TGCGCCAGCAGCCCACCTGACAGTTCTATCTATGGCTACACCTTC.

This clonotype was seen more than once but under ten times. The chain uses TRBV7-9 and TRBJ1-3; D uncertain. Germline assignment: CDR1 SEHNR and CDR2 FQNEAQ (reference sequence). The CDR3 loop spans 16 amino acids. Deletions cut 2 bases from V and 0 bases from J, with 11 bases between. CDR3 bases: TGTGCCAGCAGCTTATTCTCTAAAGACTCTGGAAACACCATATATTTT. This gives the protein CASSLFSKDSGNTIYF. Using reference TRBV7-9 and TRBJ1-3 for the parts outside the CDR3, the full variable domain is DTGVSQNPRHKITKRGQNVTFRCDPISEHNRLYWYRQTLGQGPEFLTYFQNEAQLEKSRLLSDRFSAERPKGSFSTLEIQRTEQGDSAMYLCASSLFSKDSGNTIYFGEGSWLTVV.

This clonotype occurred many times. One end of the junction is discordant with germline, which a read error may explain. The J gene is TRBJ2-5, the V gene TRBV5-1; TRBD2 matches 7 bases. CDR3 size: 13 residues. Germline V gene sequence: CDR1 SGHRS, CDR2 YFSETQ. The CDR3 protein is CASSRGGQETQYF. The CDR3 bases are TGTGCCAGCAGCCGCGGGGGCCAAGAGACCCAGTACTTC. The full variable domain, with the rest looked up from reference TRBV5-1 and TRBJ2-5, is KAGVTQTPRYLIKTRGQQVTLSCSPISGHRSVSWYQQTPGQGLQFLFEYFSETQRNKGNFPGRFSGRQFSNSRSEMNVSTLELGDSALYLCASSRGGQETQYFGPGTRLLVL.

The chain carries TRBV6-5 and TRBJ2-3; TRBD1 aligns across 8 bases. Germline V gives CDR1 MNHEY, CDR2 SVGAGI. Trimming removed 0 bases from V and 6 bases from J; junction bases left unmatched: 5. This CDR3 contains 15 residues. The CDR3, as DNA: TGTGCCAGCAGTTACTCTGCAGGGGGCTCGGATACGCAGTATTTT. Translating gives CASSYSAGGSDTQYF.

This clonotype was observed at least ten times. The V call is TRBV5-1, the J call TRBJ2-7; 7 bases fit TRBD1. This CDR3 is 13 amino acids long. The J segment lost 2 bases and the V segment lost 7 bases, leaving 6 bases of the junction unmatched. The germline gives CDR1 SGHRS, CDR2 YFSETQ. CDR3 region: CASGPGGAYEQYF. The DNA of the CDR3 is TGCGCCAGCGGACCAGGGGGTGCCTACGAGCAGTACTTC.

This clonotype was detected a few times. This chain joins TRBV5-1 and TRBJ2-5; no clear D gene. Germline CDR1 SGHRS, CDR2 YFSETQ. The CDR3 is 12 residues long. The V end was cut by 2 bases, the J end by 0 bases, with 2 bases between. The CDR3 spells CASSFYQETQYF. For the CDR3, the DNA is TGCGCCAGCAGCTTTTACCAAGAGACCCAGTACTTC. Filled out from reference TRBV5-1 and TRBJ2-5, the complete variable domain reads KAGVTQTPRYLIKTRGQQVTLSCSPISGHRSVSWYQQTPGQGLQFLFEYFSETQRNKGNFPGRFSGRQFSNSRSEMNVSTLELGDSALYLCASSFYQETQYFGPGTRLLVL.

Remarks on this clonotype: Because the CDR3 is missing its conserved closing phenylalanine or tryptophan, this is likely a read error. DNA of the CDR3: TGCGCCAGCAGCCCCGGGACGCTCAAAGAGACCCAGTACTTA. This translates into CASSPGTLKETQYL. The rearrangement joins TRBV5-1 to TRBJ2-5; the D call may be TRBD1 or TRBD2 (5 bases each). Trimming took off 4 bases at V and 3 bases at J, with 13 bases between the two ends. Germline values: CDR1 SGHRS, CDR2 YFSETQ. CDR3 length: 14 residues.

The chain joins TRBV7-2 to TRBJ2-5; 7 bases map to TRBD2. V lost 1 base, J lost 1 base, and 9 bases stayed unmatched. The germline V gene has CDR1 SGHTA and CDR2 FQGNSA. The CDR3 covers 17 residues. CDR3 in amino acids: CASSLGAKRGVQETQYF. The CDR3 bases are TGTGCCAGCAGCTTAGGGGCCAAGCGGGGAGTCCAAGAGACCCAGTACTTC.

The table lists this clonotype with many counts. This chain links TRBV20-1 with TRBJ1-2; D not resolved. The ends were cut back, 0 bases at V and 5 bases at J, with 10 bases in the middle. The CDR3 covers 13 residues. Germline V gives CDR1 DFQATT, CDR2 SNEGSKA (reference sequence). The CDR3 region is CSARDRQEYGYTF. In nucleotides, the CDR3 is TGCAGTGCTAGAGATCGGCAGGAGTATGGCTACACCTTC.